Detailed here is one T cell receptor (beta chain). After extraction with the RNeasy kit, roughly 0.5 to 1 ug of the RNA was reverse transcribed using random hexamers. In TCRdb, the immunoSEQ multiplex PCR reads were re-called with MiXCR into one record per CDR3 protein. Found here are approximately 220,000 distinct CDR3 sequences, about 90% of them singletons; the top ten hold around 0.13%. This sample was taken from a study of CD8 T cells in Susac syndrome. The CDR3 is made up of 15 amino acids. In germline, CDR1 is KGHDR, CDR2 SFDVKD. V was clipped by 6 bases and J by 0 bases, with 13 bases between them.

This TCR was recovered from a human donor with multiple sclerosis. This chain joins TRBV24-1 and TRBJ1-1; tentative D call: TRBD1 (6 bases). The sequenced sample was CD8+ T cells from PBMCs. In DNA, the CDR3 is TGTGCCACCAGTTCAGGGGAATCCATGAACACTGAAGCTTTCTTT. Its protein is CATSSGESMNTEAFF.